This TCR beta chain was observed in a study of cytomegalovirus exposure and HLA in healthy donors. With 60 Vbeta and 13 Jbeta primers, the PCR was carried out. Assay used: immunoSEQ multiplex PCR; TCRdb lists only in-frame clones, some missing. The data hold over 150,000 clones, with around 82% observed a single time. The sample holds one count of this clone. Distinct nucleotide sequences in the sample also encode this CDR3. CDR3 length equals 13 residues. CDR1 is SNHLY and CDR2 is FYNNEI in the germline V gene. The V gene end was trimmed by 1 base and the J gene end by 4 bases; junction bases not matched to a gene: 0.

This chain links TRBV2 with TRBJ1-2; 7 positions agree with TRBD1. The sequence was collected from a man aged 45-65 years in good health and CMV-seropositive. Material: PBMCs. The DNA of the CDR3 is TGTGCCAGCAGTGAAGGACAGGGCTATGGCTACACCTTC. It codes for CASSEGQGYGYTF. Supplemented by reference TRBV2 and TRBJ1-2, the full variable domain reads EPEVTQTPSHQVTQMGQEVILRCVPISNHLYFYWYRQILGQKVEFLVSFYNNEISEKSEIFDDQFSVERPDGSNFTLKIRSTKLEDSAMYFCASSEGQGYGYTFGSGTRLTVV.